This T cell receptor (beta chain) was identified in a study of T-cell reconstitution after alpha-beta-depleted transplantation in children (dated by TCRdb to about 2016). Turning to the overall study: Using TCR repertoire profiling, the study followed T-cell immune reconstitution in a quantitative way in children after TCRalphabeta/CD19-depleted allogeneic hematopoietic cell transplantation.

Libraries came from PCR. TCRdb records Illumina HiSeq 2500 as the sequencer. TCR libraries were prepared with molecular barcoding, using unique molecular identifiers to normalize TCRbeta repertoire quantification. TCRdb applied fastp at Q25 and MiXCR to the public reads, then kept only in-frame beta chains. Every CDR3 protein is listed once, alongside the most common genes and DNA of its rows. This sample lists roughly 400,000 distinct CDR3 sequences; roughly 44% were detected once. Clones ranked in the top ten supply under 35% of the sample. About this clonotype itself: Its antigen specificity is not known. Base qualities are missing; no much larger clone stands one base away.

Trimming takes 6 bases from V and 0 bases from J, and the germline ends sit 9 bases apart. CDR1 and CDR2 (DFQATT, SNEGSKA) derive from the germline V gene (reference sequence). Taken from cysteine to phenylalanine, the CDR3 has 13 residues. Just CDR3 DNA is preserved here, 39 bases in frame from base 1. The intended sense of this specimen's treatment or condition label: allogeneic hematopoietic cell transplantation with graft depleted of TCRalphabeta T cells and CD19 B cells. The transplant recipients were children given TCRalphabeta/CD19-depleted allogeneic hematopoietic cell grafts. Study-wide findings and limitations: Over subsequent months, a decline in hyperexpanded clone frequencies was noted, and after one year, T-cell counts and TCRbeta diversity were mostly ascribed to newly produced T cells. The apparently early alphabetaT-cell count recovery about two months after transplant was reportedly dependent on only several hundred rapidly expanded clones derived from non-depleted graft cells. In some patients, the high TCRbeta diversity seen at day 60 was put down to recipient T cells and intrathymic progenitors that had survived conditioning.

The receptor was isolated from a girl aged 2-9 years with aplastic anemia, due to receive a stem cell transplant. The chain uses TRBV20-1 and TRBJ2-4; D gene: possibly TRBD1, on 5 matching bases. The source was PBMCs, collected before TCRalphabeta/CD19-depleted stem cell transplant. The CDR3 here reads CSALDRAKNIQYF. The bases read TGCAGTGCCCTCGACAGAGCCAAAAACATTCAGTACTTC.